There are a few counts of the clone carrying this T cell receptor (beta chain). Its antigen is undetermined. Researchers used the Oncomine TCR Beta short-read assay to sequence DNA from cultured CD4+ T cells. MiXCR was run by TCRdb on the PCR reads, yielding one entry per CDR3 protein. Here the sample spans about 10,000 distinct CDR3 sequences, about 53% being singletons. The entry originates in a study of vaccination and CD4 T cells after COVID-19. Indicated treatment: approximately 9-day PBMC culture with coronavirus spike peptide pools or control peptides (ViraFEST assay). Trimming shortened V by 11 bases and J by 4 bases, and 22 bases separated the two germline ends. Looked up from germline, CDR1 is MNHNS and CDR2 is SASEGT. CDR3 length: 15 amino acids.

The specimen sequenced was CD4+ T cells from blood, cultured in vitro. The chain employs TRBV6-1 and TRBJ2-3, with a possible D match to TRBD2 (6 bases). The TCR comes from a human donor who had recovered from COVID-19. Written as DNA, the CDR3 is TGTGCCCTCACCGGGGGAGCTTATGCAGCAGATACGCAGTATTTT. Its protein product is CALTGGAYAADTQYF.